This T cell receptor (beta chain) was identified during a study of CD8 T cells in ankylosing spondylitis. The CDR3 runs 15 residues. The V gene lost 6 bases and the J gene lost 5 bases, with 16 bases spanning the gap. General study points: In the blood and synovial fluid of reactive arthritis, some motif variants had been previously reported.

As for this clonotype: Its antigen is undetermined.

Each CDR3 protein gets one entry after TCRdb re-called the 5' RACE reads with MiXCR. The sample shows approximately 35,000 distinct CDR3 sequences, 13% to 15% of them seen only once. Sequencing was performed on blood. This TCR derives from a male donor with ankylosing spondylitis or in good health (not recorded which). The chain carries TRBV12-3 or TRBV12-4 and TRBJ2-2; no clear D gene. The CDR3 DNA is TGTGCCAGCAGCTCGACGCCGGGTGGAACCGGGGAGCTGTTTTTT. This encodes CASSSTPGGTGELFF.